This record looks at one T cell receptor beta chain sequence and its context. Its antigen is currently unknown. The repertoire was sequenced with immunoSEQ multiplex PCR; TCRdb's copy has only in-frame clones and lacks some. The table includes around 68,000 clones, about 91% detected once. The entry originates in a study of OX40 agonist ivuxolimab in advanced cancers. Study in general: Of the participants, approximately 40% had some prior anti-PD-1, anti-PD-L1 or anti-CTLA-4 therapy, which was allowed.

Regarding the study as a whole: Circulating CD4+ and CD8+ T cells showed clonal expansion by week 6 at 0.1 to 3.0 mg/kg. Still undetermined is the antigen specificity of the expanded peripheral T cells.

The V gene end was trimmed by 8 bases and the J gene end by 0 bases; junction bases not matched to a gene: 9. Germline V gene sequence: CDR1 MRHNA, CDR2 SNTAGT. This CDR3 contains 17 residues. The chain carries TRBV6-4 and TRBJ2-4; the match to TRBD2 covers 11 bases. Sample: CD4+ or CD8+ T cells sorted from blood, taken in a trial of the OX40 agonist ivuxolimab. The receptor comes from an adult with an advanced solid tumor such as melanoma, head and neck, liver or kidney cancer. The DNA for the CDR3 is TGTGCCAGCTATTCAATTAGCGGGGGGGCAGCCAAAAACATTCAGTACTTC. Its protein product is CASYSISGGAAKNIQYF.